This paragraph covers one T cell receptor (beta chain) sequence. Its antigen has not been determined. No much larger clone exists at a distance of one base, and base qualities are not known. These data originate in a study of early T cells in non-severe SARS-CoV-2 infection (dated by TCRdb to about 2021). General notes on the study: TCR sequencing used bulk RNA from unsorted whole blood, so alpha and beta chains could not be paired. The investigation overall reported the following: VDJdb matching was skewed toward anti-spike CD8 responses, so virus-specific expansions were likely underestimated and private and CD4 specificities were missed.

The study was a case-control design nested within a healthcare worker cohort in London, UK, with weekly nasopharyngeal swab PCR tests and blood sampling. Healthcare workers were recruited between 23 and 31 March 2020, during the week of the UK lockdown, and were followed weekly for up to roughly 15 weeks. Library method: 5' RACE. The sequencing machine was a NextSeq 500. To correct for sequencing error and PCR bias, the TCR library protocol tagged individual cDNA molecules with unique molecular identifiers. Sequencing covered both TCR alpha and beta chains, and within each sample the abundances of alpha and beta sequences were tightly co-correlated. The source study handled its data this way. Decombinator V4 was used to annotate the V gene, J gene and CDR3 of the TCR sequences. Expanded TCRs were defined as changing significantly between any two time points under a Poisson model with p below 0.0001. TCR abundances were normalised to the total number of TCRs sequenced in each sample and reported as counts per million. TRAV1-2 paired with TRAJ12, TRAJ20 or TRAJ33 defined MAIT TCRs, while TRAV10 paired with TRAJ18 defined iNKT TCRs. A search of VDJdb, accessed on 1 November 2021, was run for TCRs annotated to CMV, EBV and SARS-CoV-2, with TCRs annotated for multiple antigens excluded. The public reads were reanalyzed by TCRdb: fastp trimming at Q25, MiXCR alignment, in-frame beta chains only. A single entry per CDR3 protein holds the most common genes and DNA from its merged rows. TCRdb, not the authors, supplied the V and J calls. Recorded for this sample are about 110,000 distinct CDR3 sequences; about 12% of them occurred a single time. 3% to 3.5% of the sample comes from the top ten.

From the cysteine through the phenylalanine, the CDR3 covers 17 amino acids. The retained sequence is limited to the CDR3, 51 bases, with the frame set at the first base. At the junction V is shortened by 4 bases and J by 2 bases; bases outside the gene matches: 9. Input material: whole blood. The origin of this receptor is an adult who was a healthcare worker with PCR-confirmed SARS-CoV-2 infection or an uninfected control (not recorded which). This chain joins TRBV12-3 or TRBV12-4 to TRBJ1-5; 9 bases in between match TRBD1. The base sequence is TGTGCCAGCAGTTCGGGACAGGGCCCCATTGGCAATCAGCCCCAGCATTTT. Its coded protein is CASSSGQGPIGNQPQHF.